This T cell receptor (beta chain) was recovered during a study of T cell clusters in autoimmune cytopenias. For the study at large: Per sample, median TRB depth was 51,575 reads, yielding a median about 2,400 distinct clonotypes.

CDR1 and CDR2 from the germline V gene are SQVTM and ANQGSEA. CDR3 length: 12 residues. Whole-study results and caveats: Clustering suggested that physiological T cell clusters were missing in primary autoimmune cytopenia patients. No experiment has yet validated the function of the T cell clusters defined in silico. TRB repertoire shifts in secondary cytopenia and chronic lymphocytic leukemia mostly reflected lymphoma, not autoimmunity.

Its frequency marks this clonotype as large. The antigen is undetermined. Each sample's input was roughly 230 ng genomic DNA, 38,000 or so genome equivalents. TRB rearrangements were amplified by touch-down multiplex PCR with mixed TRB-A/B primers. TCRdb reworked the multiplex PCR reads into one entry per CDR3 protein, no DNA. The listing records 2,500 to 3,500 distinct CDR3 sequences. The source is a human donor with an autoimmune cytopenia or autoimmune hepatitis (not recorded which). The chain employs TRBV29-1 and TRBJ1-3. Sample: peripheral blood. CDR3 residues: CSVGQAGNTIYF.